The 5 T cell receptor beta chains in this list originate from one sample, sequenced in a study of persistence of HIV-infected CD4 T cells. This was the immunoSEQ version 4 assay in survey mode. Assay used: immunoSEQ multiplex PCR; TCRdb lists only in-frame clones, some missing. Among more than 30,000 clones listed, 82% were seen once. No antigen has been identified for these receptors. Overlapping HIV-1 Gag 15-mer peptides at 0.95 to 1 ug per peptide per mL were used. CD40L/CD69 double-negative CD45RO-high memory CD4+ T cells were collected. The sequences come from CD4+ T cells sorted from PBMCs after roughly 17-hour stimulation, collected from a patient who received antiretroviral therapy. These receptors were taken from an adult woman with HIV who was CMV-seropositive.

The chain combines TRBV18 with TRBJ2-7; no firm D call. The CDR3 spans 12 residues. Trimming took off 0 bases at V and 6 bases at J, with 6 bases between the two ends. Germline-derived CDR1 and CDR2 are KGHSH and LQKENI. CDR3: CASSPPLGEQYF. As DNA, the CDR3 is TGTGCCAGCTCACCACCCCTAGGCGAGCAGTACTTC.

The chain couples TRBV19 to TRBJ1-2; D unclear. The germline V and J ends were trimmed by 7 bases and 0 bases, with 9 bases remaining between them. Germline values: CDR1 LNHDA, CDR2 SQIVND (reference sequence). The length of the CDR3 is 13 residues. CDR3 DNA sequence: TGTGCCAGTATGGAAGGCGCTAACTATGGCTACACCTTC. Amino acid sequence: CASMEGANYGYTF. Full variable domain (outside the CDR3, taken from reference TRBV19 and TRBJ1-2): DGGITQSPKYLFRKEGQNVTLSCEQNLNHDAMYWYRQDPGQGLRLIYYSQIVNDFQKGDIAEGYSVSREKKESFPLTVTSAQKNPTAFYLCASMEGANYGYTFGSGTRLTVV.

This rearrangement joins TRBV18 to TRBJ1-1; no clear D. The germline CDR1 and CDR2 sequences are KGHSH and LQKENI. Trimming left V 6 bases short and J 2 bases short, with 7 bases between. The CDR3 is 12 residues long. The CDR3 loop is CASSRQNTEAFF. CDR3 in DNA: TGTGCCAGCTCCCGACAAAACACTGAAGCTTTCTTT.

This chain links TRBV19 with TRBJ2-5; D unclear. CDR3 length equals 12 residues. V shed 2 bases and J shed 4 bases, with 5 bases lying between them. CDR1 is LNHDA, CDR2 SQIVND, per germline (reference sequence). As DNA, the CDR3 is TGTGCCAGTAGTATACCAGGAGAGACCCAGTACTTC. Its translation is CASSIPGETQYF.

This clone came up once. The chain joins TRBV12-3 or TRBV12-4 to TRBJ2-1, with D possibly matching TRBD1 (5 bases). This CDR3 is 13 amino acids long. Trimming left V 2 bases short and J 8 bases short, with 10 bases between. The CDR3 is CASSLQDIHEQFF. The CDR3 DNA sequence: TGTGCCAGCAGTTTACAGGACATCCATGAGCAGTTCTTC.